This paragraph reports one T cell receptor beta chain. Antigen unknown. The authors incorporated unique molecular identifiers into the TCR beta cDNA libraries. One entry per CDR3 protein results from TCRdb running MiXCR on the PCR reads. The sample contains roughly 620,000 distinct CDR3 sequences, roughly 46% of which appear only once. Trimming removed 5 bases at V and 2 bases at J, with 13 bases between. Germline V gene data show CDR1 as SEHNR and CDR2 as FQNEAQ (reference sequence). The CDR3 loop spans 15 amino acids. The entry originates in a study of post-analysis software for immune sequencing data. General observations from the study: Significantly lower normalized Chao1 diversity was seen in multiple sclerosis patients than in controls. In patients, TRBV5-6, TRBV5-1 and TRBV20-1 belonged to roughly five TRBV segments found more frequently than in controls.

Sequenced input: blood. This TCR derives from a girl aged 10 to 17 with multiple sclerosis. The V and J genes are TRBV7-9 and TRBJ2-4; D unclear. CDR3 bases: TGTGCCAGCAGCCCCCCGATTCCATCCAAAAACATTCAGTACTTC. Translation: CASSPPIPSKNIQYF.